The sequence of this TCR beta chain was determined in a study of shared T cell receptors in the human thymus. CDR1 is GTSNPN and CDR2 is SVGIG in the germline V gene (reference sequence). The CDR3 sequence is 12 residues long. V shed 2 bases and J shed 0 bases, with 4 bases lying between them. TCRdb's table, derived via immunoSEQ multiplex PCR, lists solely in-frame clones and lacks some. The sample contains hundreds of thousands of clones, around 87% of which appear only once. These same data were also listed under a study on human thymus T cells. From that paper: A high degree of thymic repertoire overlap among unrelated individuals was reported in related research.

The clonotype comes from a boy under three years old with a congenital heart defect. The chain has TRBV30 and TRBJ1-1; the D is unclear. Input material: thymocytes. The CDR3 protein is CAWSPLNTEAFF. CDR3 DNA: TGTGCCTGGAGTCCCTTGAACACTGAAGCTTTCTTT. The whole variable domain, filled in from reference TRBV30 and TRBJ1-1, reads SQTIHQWPATLVQPVGSPLSLECTVEGTSNPNLYWYRQAAGRGLQLLFYSVGIGQISSEVPQNLSASRPQDRQFILSSKKLLLSDSGFYLCAWSPLNTEAFFGQGTRLTVV.